This entry lists 4 T cell receptor beta chains sequenced from one sample in a study of cytomegalovirus exposure and HLA in healthy donors. The study ran its PCR with 60 Vbeta and 13 Jbeta primers. Sequencing was performed with immunoSEQ multiplex PCR; in TCRdb, only in-frame clones are kept and a portion is missing. The sample consists of over 150,000 clones, approximately 76% of them appearing once. The specimen was PBMCs. These receptors were obtained from a man in his 60s in good health and CMV-seronegative.

This rearrangement joins TRBV4-2 to TRBJ2-1, with D perhaps matching TRBD2 (6 bases). Per the germline V gene, CDR1 is LGHNA and CDR2 is YNFKEQ. Trimming took off 0 bases at V and 3 bases at J, with 12 bases between the two ends. This CDR3 has 16 amino acids. CDR3 loop: CASSQDLASVYNEQFF. The CDR3 nucleotides are TGTGCCAGCAGCCAAGATTTGGCTAGCGTCTACAATGAGCAGTTCTTC.

This chain joins TRBV11-2 and TRBJ2-5, with 7 bases fitting TRBD1. The J call may be faulty, since TRBJ2-7 better matches the DNA end. The CDR3 contains 15 residues. CDR1 is SGHAT, CDR2 FQNNGV, per germline. As DNA, the CDR3 is TGTGCCAGCAGCCGGACAGGTCCTCCTGCCAACGAGCAGTACTTC. Translating it yields CASSRTGPPANEQYF.

The V call is TRBV28, the J call TRBJ2-3; 8 bases are shared with TRBD1. V trimming: 4 bases; J trimming: 2 bases; junction bases outside the gene matches: 8. The CDR3 has 16 amino acids. Germline values: CDR1 MDHEN, CDR2 SYDVKM. This CDR3 is CASSSQQGGFTDTQYF. As DNA, the CDR3 is TGTGCCAGCAGTTCACAACAGGGGGGATTCACAGATACGCAGTATTTT.

The V call is TRBV9, the J call TRBJ1-2, with D possibly matching TRBD1 (6 bases). The CDR3 totals 16 residues. CDR1 SGDLS and CDR2 YYNGEE come from the germline V gene. V lost 3 bases and J lost 7, with 22 bases in between. CDR3: CASSGEAGAQWTGYTF. CDR3 nucleotide sequence: TGTGCCAGCAGCGGAGAAGCGGGGGCGCAGTGGACTGGCTACACCTTC.